These 24 T cell receptor beta chains were all obtained from the same sample, sequenced in a study of CD8 T cells in ankylosing spondylitis. TCRdb re-derived calls from the 5' RACE reads in MiXCR, one entry per CDR3 protein. The sample yields roughly 250,000 distinct CDR3 sequences, around 9.2% seen once. The sequenced sample was blood, either unsorted or a sorted T cell fraction (not recorded which). All receptors derive from a male donor with ankylosing spondylitis or in good health (not recorded which).

This clonotype was seen a handful of times. The chain is built from TRBV29-1 and TRBJ1-2; D not certain. CDR3 length: 11 amino acids. Germline V gives CDR1 SQVTM, CDR2 ANQGSEA. Trimming stripped 4 bases from V and 0 bases from J, with 3 bases between. CDR3 sequence reads: CSVVSNYGYTF. DNA of the CDR3: TGCAGCGTTGTGTCTAACTATGGCTACACCTTC.

This clonotype has at least ten counts. The chain carries TRBV7-2 and TRBJ1-2; TRBD1 matches at 8 bases. This CDR3 comprises 16 residues. The V and J ends lost 5 bases and 4 bases, in that order; junction bases with no gene match: 12. Germline V gene sequence: CDR1 SGHTA, CDR2 FQGNSA. The CDR3 protein is CASSLTTGDNSYGYTF. The CDR3 DNA sequence: TGTGCCAGCAGCCTGACGACAGGGGATAATAGCTATGGCTACACCTTC.

Ten or more counts support this clonotype. The chain uses TRBV5-1 and TRBJ2-1; 7 bases are shared with TRBD2. Germline V CDR1 and CDR2: SGHRS, YFSETQ. The CDR3 has 14 amino acids. J was trimmed by 2 bases and V by 1 base; bases with no gene match: 0. The CDR3 sequence is CASSLREAYNEQFF. The DNA of the CDR3 is TGCGCCAGCAGCTTGCGGGAGGCCTACAATGAGCAGTTCTTC.

This clonotype was observed at least ten times. This chain joins TRBV5-1 and TRBJ2-7; 8 bases map to TRBD1. Germline CDR1 reads SGHRS; CDR2 reads YFSETQ. V was clipped by 4 bases and J by 3 bases; unmatched bases: 6. This CDR3 region has 14 residues. CDR3 DNA sequence: TGCGCCAGCAGCACCTCGGGACAGGTCTACGAGCAGTACTTC. Translated: CASSTSGQVYEQYF. The full variable domain, its missing parts supplied by reference TRBV5-1 and TRBJ2-7, is KAGVTQTPRYLIKTRGQQVTLSCSPISGHRSVSWYQQTPGQGLQFLFEYFSETQRNKGNFPGRFSGRQFSNSRSEMNVSTLELGDSALYLCASSTSGQVYEQYFGPGTRLTVT.

This clonotype was found many times. This chain uses TRBV20-1 with TRBJ2-7; D is undetermined. In germline, CDR1 is DFQATT, CDR2 SNEGSKA (reference sequence). Trimming removed 4 bases from V and 3 bases from J, with 10 bases in between. CDR3 length: 12 amino acids. CDR3 residues: CSAKAAFYEQYF. Here the CDR3 DNA reads TGCAGTGCTAAAGCAGCCTTCTACGAGCAGTACTTC.

This clonotype showed up many times. The chain couples TRBV20-1 to TRBJ1-1; 7 bases match TRBD1. CDR3 length: 13 amino acids. CDR1 and CDR2 (germline): DFQATT, SNEGSKA (reference sequence). The V segment lost 5 bases and the J segment 2 bases; nucleotides outside the gene matches: 5. The CDR3 sequence: CSAFRQGNTEAFF. CDR3 sequence (DNA): TGCAGTGCTTTCCGACAGGGTAACACTGAAGCTTTCTTT.

This clonotype was detected ten times or more. The rearrangement uses TRBV15 and TRBJ2-7; D is unresolved. Germline-derived CDR1 and CDR2 are LNHNV and YYDKDF (reference sequence). The CDR3 is 16 residues long. V gave up 5 bases and J gave up 2 bases, with 19 bases separating them. DNA of the CDR3: TGTGCCACCAGCCCTGAACCGCGCGACGGTACCTACGAGCAGTACTTC. Its protein product is CATSPEPRDGTYEQYF.

This clonotype was counted only a few times. This rearrangement joins TRBV20-1 to TRBJ2-4, with D hard to call. CDR3 length: 14 residues. V was shortened by 0 bases and J by 1 base, with 7 bases between the two germline ends. Germline V gives CDR1 DFQATT, CDR2 SNEGSKA (reference sequence). The CDR3 coding sequence is TGCAGTGCTAGAGACTTGGGGGCCAAAAACATTCAGTACTTC. Its translation is CSARDLGAKNIQYF.

With regard to this clonotype: A much larger clone differs by one base, so this may be a read error. Without the conserved terminal phenylalanine or tryptophan, this CDR3 likely stems from a read error. The chain links TRBV7-8 to TRBJ1-1, with TRBD1 matching over 7 bases. J was trimmed by 10 bases and V by 2 bases; bases with no gene match: 7. CDR1 is SGHVS and CDR2 is FQNEAQ in the germline V gene. The CDR3 length is 13 residues. CDR3 nucleotide sequence: TGTGCCAGCAGCTTAAGGGACAGCCGGGGAGCTTTCCTT. Translation gives CASSLRDSRGAFL.

The V and J genes are TRBV3-1 and TRBJ2-1; 8 bases agree with TRBD2. Trimming cost V 10 bases and J 0 bases; bases outside gene matches: 17. There are 18 residues in the CDR3. CDR1 LGHDT and CDR2 YNNKEL come from the germline V gene (reference sequence). In DNA form, the CDR3 reads TGTGCCACCTGCCAAAGGCTAGCGGGCCGTAGCTCCTACAATGAGCAGTTCTTC. Amino acids: CATCQRLAGRSSYNEQFF.

To note about this clonotype: Since a much larger clone is just one base distant, this may be a read error. It is likely a read error, because the conserved phenylalanine at the end of the CDR3 is missing. The chain has TRBV10-3 and TRBJ2-7, with D unclear. This CDR3 has 12 amino acids. Trimming removed 4 bases at V and 7 bases at J, with 11 bases between. The germline gives CDR1 ENHRY, CDR2 SYGVKD. The CDR3 sequence: CAISGMEMEQYL. The DNA for the CDR3 is TGTGCCATCAGTGGAATGGAGATGGAGCAGTACCTC.

This clonotype has at least ten counts. V and J are TRBV20-1 and TRBJ2-1; 11 bases map to TRBD2. The V gene's germline CDR1 is DFQATT and CDR2 SNEGSKA (reference sequence). The CDR3 is made up of 15 amino acids. J lost 7 bases, V lost 3 bases, and 8 bases had no gene match. The DNA of the CDR3 is TGCAGTGCTAGCCTGACTAGCGGGGTCGGGAATGAGCAGTTCTTC. Translated: CSASLTSGVGNEQFF.

Details on this clonotype: A much larger clone differs from this one at a single base, so this may be a read error. The chain is built from TRBV28 and TRBJ1-1; D unclear. The CDR3 covers 15 residues. The V gene's germline CDR1 is MDHEN and CDR2 SYDVKM. The CDR3 is CASSFKSNLNPEAFF. DNA of the CDR3: TGTGCCAGCAGCTTTAAAAGCAACTTGAACCCTGAAGCTTTCTTT.

This clonotype was counted many times. J is TRBJ1-1 and V is TRBV29-1, with 8 bases aligning to TRBD1. V lost 6 bases to trimming and J lost 5 bases; unmatched junction nucleotides: 8. The length of the CDR3 is 13 residues. Germline CDR1 and CDR2: SQVTM and ANQGSEA. The CDR3 nucleotides read TGCAGCGTGGACAGGGTTGGAAGGACTGAAGCTTTCTTT. The encoded protein is CSVDRVGRTEAFF.

This clonotype was observed many times. This chain links TRBV12-3 or TRBV12-4 with TRBJ2-7; the D gene could be TRBD1 or TRBD2 (5 bases each). The V and J ends lost 7 bases and 2 bases respectively, with 18 bases between them. The length of the CDR3 is 15 residues. DNA for the CDR3: TGTGCCAGCACCAATACCCGGGGCCACCCCTACGAGCAGTACTTC. Protein sequence: CASTNTRGHPYEQYF.

This clonotype was observed at least ten times. The chain couples TRBV7-2 to TRBJ2-1; no definite D call. Germline V gene data show CDR1 as SGHTA and CDR2 as FQGNSA. The CDR3 covers 14 residues. Trimming took off 1 base at V and 5 bases at J, with 9 bases between the two ends. CDR3 in amino acids: CASSLGSAHNEQFF. The CDR3 nucleotides are TGTGCCAGCAGCTTAGGCTCCGCCCACAATGAGCAGTTCTTC.

This clonotype was observed at least ten times. The chain links TRBV7-6 to TRBJ1-2; D is uncertain. Trimming shortened V by 0 bases and J by 4 bases, and 6 bases separated the two germline ends. Germline values: CDR1 SGHVS, CDR2 FNYEAQ. This CDR3 is built from 13 residues. For the CDR3, the DNA is TGTGCCAGCAGCTTAGCGGTTGCCTATGGCTACACCTTC. This gives the protein CASSLAVAYGYTF.

Ten or more counts support this clonotype. The chain combines TRBV4-1 with TRBJ1-1; D possibly corresponds to TRBD1 (5 bases). CDR1 is MGHRA, CDR2 YSYEKL, per germline. V gave up 5 bases and J gave up 3 bases, with 19 bases separating them. The CDR3 length is 16 residues. In nucleotides, the CDR3 is TGCGCCAGCAGCGGCGCTCGGGGGGTTGTGGACACTGAAGCTTTCTTT. Translated, it gives CASSGARGVVDTEAFF.

The chain has TRBV4-3 and TRBJ2-1; maybe TRBD1 (7 bases). The CDR3 loop spans 14 amino acids. V lost 0 bases and J 9 bases, leaving 12 bases between the germline ends. Germline lookup yields CDR1 LGHNA and CDR2 YSLEER. This chain's CDR3 is CASSQDGGGGEQFF. CDR3 coding DNA: TGCGCCAGCAGCCAAGATGGAGGGGGCGGTGAGCAGTTCTTC.

This clonotype was seen only a few times. The V and J genes are TRBV5-1 and TRBJ2-1, with TRBD2 matching over 7 bases. The CDR3 totals 13 residues. Trimming at V came to 7 bases and at J to 8 bases, leaving 9 bases not matched to a gene. In germline, CDR1 is SGHRS, CDR2 YFSETQ. CDR3 DNA sequence: TGCGCCAGCTCCCAGGGAGGGTTCCATGAGCAGTTCTTC. Translated, it gives CASSQGGFHEQFF.

This clonotype was recorded a few times. The chain joins TRBV5-4 to TRBJ2-2; the D is unclear. The CDR3 runs 15 residues. Germline loops: CDR1 SGHNT, CDR2 YYREEE (reference sequence). V shed 2 bases and J shed 1 base, with 9 bases lying between them. The chain's CDR3 is CASSFERVNTGELFF. CDR3 nucleotides: TGTGCCAGCAGCTTTGAAAGGGTGAACACCGGGGAGCTGTTTTTT.

This clonotype appeared many times. The rearrangement joins TRBV5-5 to TRBJ1-4; 7 bases are a match to TRBD1. Germline V CDR1 and CDR2: SGHKS, YYEKEE (reference sequence). The CDR3 runs to 16 residues. Germline trimming cut 4 bases from V and 0 bases from J; bases unmatched to any gene: 6. For the CDR3, the DNA is TGTGCCAGCAGCCCGCGGACAGGAGCAACTAATGAAAAACTGTTTTTT. Its translation is CASSPRTGATNEKLFF. The variable domain in full, with the rest retrieved from reference TRBV5-5 and TRBJ1-4, is DAGVTQSPTHLIKTRGQQVTLRCSPISGHKSVSWYQQVLGQGPQFIFQYYEKEERGRGNFPDRFSARQFPNYSSELNVNALLLGDSALYLCASSPRTGATNEKLFFGSGTQLSVL.

In its sample, this clonotype was seen many times. This chain uses TRBV5-5 with TRBJ2-7; 9 positions agree with TRBD2. The CDR3 has 15 residues. V trimming: 4 bases; J trimming: 1 base; junction bases outside the gene matches: 6. In germline, CDR1 is SGHKS, CDR2 YYEKEE (reference sequence). The CDR3 coding sequence is TGTGCCAGCAGCCCGACTAGCGGAGAATCCTACGAGCAGTACTTC. Translated, it gives CASSPTSGESYEQYF.

The J gene is TRBJ2-2, the V gene TRBV13, with D maybe TRBD2 (5 bases). There are 13 residues in the CDR3. Germline CDR1 PRHDT, CDR2 FYEKMQ (reference sequence). V lost 8 bases and J 6 bases, leaving 13 bases between the germline ends. The CDR3 sequence is CASRGLVPGELFF. The CDR3 nucleotides read TGTGCCAGCCGGGGTCTGGTTCCCGGGGAGCTGTTTTTT.